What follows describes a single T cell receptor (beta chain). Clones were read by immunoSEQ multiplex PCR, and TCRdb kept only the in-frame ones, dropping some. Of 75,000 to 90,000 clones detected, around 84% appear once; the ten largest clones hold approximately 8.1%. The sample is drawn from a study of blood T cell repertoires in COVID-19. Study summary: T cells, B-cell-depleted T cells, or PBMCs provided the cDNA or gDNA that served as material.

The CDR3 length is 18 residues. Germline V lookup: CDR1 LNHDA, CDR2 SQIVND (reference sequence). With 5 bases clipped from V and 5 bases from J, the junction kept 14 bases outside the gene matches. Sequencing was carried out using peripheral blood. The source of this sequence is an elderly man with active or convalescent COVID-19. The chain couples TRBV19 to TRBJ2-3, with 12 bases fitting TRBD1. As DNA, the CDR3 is TGTGCCAGTAGTCTTCAACCACCGGGACAGGGGGCCGAAGATACGCAGTATTTT. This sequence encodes CASSLQPPGQGAEDTQYF.